This TCR beta chain was observed in a study of blood T cells in healthy people across ages. Study-level results: TCR beta diversity per million T cells fell roughly linearly with age.

There are many counts of this clonotype. The target antigen is unknown. V lost 3 bases and J lost 2, with 18 bases in between. The germline V gene encodes CDR1 MGHDK and CDR2 SYGVNS. The CDR3 totals 17 residues. Next came a second PCR, run for about 7 to 12 cycles, which used a sample-barcoded 5' primer along with a J-beta primer mix. TCRdb fed the 5' RACE reads into MiXCR, producing one record per CDR3 protein. The table lists 850,000 to 950,000 distinct CDR3 sequences, less than 35% of them singletons. The material sequenced was blood. The gene calls are TRBV25-1 and TRBJ2-3, with D perhaps TRBD1 or TRBD2 (5 bases each). The source is an elderly woman in good health. CDR3 protein: CASSEVPGRGTTDTQYF. As DNA, the CDR3 is TGTGCCAGCAGTGAGGTACCGGGGAGAGGGACCACAGATACGCAGTATTTT. The full variable domain, completed using reference TRBV25-1 and TRBJ2-3, is EADIYQTPRYLVIGTGKKITLECSQTMGHDKMYWYQQDPGMELHLIHYSYGVNSTEKGDLSSESTVSRIRTEHFPLTLESARPSHTSQYLCASSEVPGRGTTDTQYFGPGTRLTVL.